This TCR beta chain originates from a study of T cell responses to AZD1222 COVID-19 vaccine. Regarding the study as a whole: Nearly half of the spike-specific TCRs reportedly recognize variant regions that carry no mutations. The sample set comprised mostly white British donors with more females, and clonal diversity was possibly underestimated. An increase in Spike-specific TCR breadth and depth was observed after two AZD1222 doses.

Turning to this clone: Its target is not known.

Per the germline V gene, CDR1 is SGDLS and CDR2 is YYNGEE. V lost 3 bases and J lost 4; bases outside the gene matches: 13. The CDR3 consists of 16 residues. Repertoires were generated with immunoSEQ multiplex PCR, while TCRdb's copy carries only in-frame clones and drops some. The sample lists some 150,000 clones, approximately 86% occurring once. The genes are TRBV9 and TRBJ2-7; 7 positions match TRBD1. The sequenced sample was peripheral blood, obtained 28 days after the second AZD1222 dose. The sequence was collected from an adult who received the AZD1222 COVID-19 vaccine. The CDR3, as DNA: TGTGCCAGCAGCGCCATAAAGGACAGGCCCACGTACGAGCAGTACTTC. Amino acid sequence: CASSAIKDRPTYEQYF. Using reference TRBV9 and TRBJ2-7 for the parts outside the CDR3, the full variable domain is DSGVTQTPKHLITATGQRVTLRCSPRSGDLSVYWYQQSLDQGLQFLIQYYNGEERAKGNILERFSAQQFPDLHSELNLSSLELGDSALYFCASSAIKDRPTYEQYFGPGTRLTVT.